What follows are 8 T cell receptor beta chains derived from one specimen sequenced in a study of Ad26.COV2.S vaccination and SARS-CoV-2 variants. Profiled with immunoSEQ multiplex PCR; TCRdb holds only in-frame clones, not every one. Of about 350,000 clones listed, about 86% were seen once; the top ten hold roughly 10%. Treatment denoted: over 15 received Ad26.COV2.S at low or high dose, single or two shots; about 5 received placebo; per-sample allocation not given. The samples were gathered on day 63 after the first injection of vaccine or placebo. The specimen was peripheral blood, collected in a trial of Ad26.COV2.S vaccine versus placebo. The origin of the receptors is a person between 18 and 65 years old who received the Ad26.COV2.S COVID-19 vaccine or a placebo.

The DNA for the CDR3 is TGTGCCAGCAGCACGGGACTTTCCCGCGAGCAGTACTTC. Protein product: CASSTGLSREQYF. The J gene is TRBJ2-7, the V gene TRBV11-2, with D maybe TRBD2 (6 bases). The V end lost 5 bases, the J end lost 6 bases, and 14 bases lay between the germline ends. This CDR3 comprises 13 residues. CDR1 is SGHAT and CDR2 is FQNNGV in the germline V gene.

This clone has a single count. The chain combines TRBV28 with TRBJ2-5; D perhaps matches TRBD1 (8 bases). Trimming shortened V by 6 bases and J by 5 bases, and 10 bases separated the two germline ends. Germline-derived CDR1 and CDR2 are MDHEN and SYDVKM. This CDR3 has 12 amino acids. In DNA, the CDR3 is TGTGCCAGCAGACAGGGGGGGGAGACCCAGTACTTC. This encodes CASRQGGETQYF.

The V call is TRBV7-9, the J call TRBJ2-2; D possibly corresponds to TRBD1 (6 bases). Germline V gene data show CDR1 as SEHNR and CDR2 as FQNEAQ (reference sequence). Trimming pared 0 bases from V and 4 bases from J, leaving 9 bases between. CDR3 length: 15 residues. The CDR3, as DNA: TGTGCCAGCAGCTTAGCGGGGGCCGGCACCGGGGAGCTGTTTTTT. It yields the protein CASSLAGAGTGELFF. Using reference TRBV7-9 and TRBJ2-2 for the parts outside the CDR3, the full variable domain is DTGVSQNPRHKITKRGQNVTFRCDPISEHNRLYWYRQTLGQGPEFLTYFQNEAQLEKSRLLSDRFSAERPKGSFSTLEIQRTEQGDSAMYLCASSLAGAGTGELFFGEGSRLTVL.

This chain joins TRBV4-1 and TRBJ2-1; weak D call: TRBD1 (5 bases). Looked up from germline, CDR1 is MGHRA and CDR2 is YSYEKL. The CDR3 sequence is 14 residues long. The germline V and J ends were trimmed by 2 bases and 5 bases, with 10 bases remaining between them. CDR3 loop: CASSQLKTDNEQFF. DNA of the CDR3: TGCGCCAGCAGCCAACTCAAGACAGACAATGAGCAGTTCTTC.

V and J are TRBV14 and TRBJ2-3; the D is unclear. Germline CDR1 is SGHDN and CDR2 is FVKESK. V was shortened by 5 bases and J by 2 bases, with 17 bases between the two germline ends. The CDR3 is 16 residues long. CDR3 DNA: TGTGCCAGCAGCTTAGGGTTAGCCTGGTACACAGATACGCAGTATTTT. Translating gives CASSLGLAWYTDTQYF.

The rearrangement joins TRBV7-9 to TRBJ2-4; 9 bases map to TRBD2. The germline gives CDR1 SEHNR, CDR2 FQNEAQ (reference sequence). Trimming took 1 base from V and 1 from J; bases not matched to a gene: 11. The CDR3 loop spans 19 amino acids. The CDR3 DNA is TGTGCCAGCAGCTTAGGAACTAGCGGGTCGTCCTGGGCCAAAAACATTCAGTACTTC. Its protein is CASSLGTSGSSWAKNIQYF. Supplemented by reference TRBV7-9 and TRBJ2-4, the full variable domain reads DTGVSQNPRHKITKRGQNVTFRCDPISEHNRLYWYRQTLGQGPEFLTYFQNEAQLEKSRLLSDRFSAERPKGSFSTLEIQRTEQGDSAMYLCASSLGTSGSSWAKNIQYFGAGTRLSVL.

This chain uses TRBV7-2 with TRBJ2-1; 8 bases fit TRBD2. This CDR3 region has 15 residues. CDR1 is SGHTA and CDR2 is FQGNSA in the germline V gene. The J segment lost 4 bases and the V segment lost 5 bases, leaving 7 bases of the junction unmatched. Written as DNA, the CDR3 is TGTGCCAGCAGCCTCCAGCGGGGGCGATACAATGAGCAGTTCTTC. Amino acids: CASSLQRGRYNEQFF. Variable domain in full (rest from reference TRBV7-2 and TRBJ2-1): GAGVSQSPSNKVTEKGKDVELRCDPISGHTALYWYRQSLGQGLEFLIYFQGNSAPDKSGLPSDRFSAERTGGSVSTLTIQRTQQEDSAVYLCASSLQRGRYNEQFFGPGTRLTVL.

The V gene is TRBV2, the J gene TRBJ1-6; D perhaps matches TRBD1 (5 bases). Looked up from germline, CDR1 is SNHLY and CDR2 is FYNNEI. The CDR3 spans 13 residues. The V gene lost 6 bases and the J gene lost 5 bases, with 8 bases spanning the gap. The CDR3 loop reads CASRQEDNSPLHF. The CDR3 DNA follows: TGTGCCAGCAGACAGGAAGATAATTCACCCCTCCACTTT.